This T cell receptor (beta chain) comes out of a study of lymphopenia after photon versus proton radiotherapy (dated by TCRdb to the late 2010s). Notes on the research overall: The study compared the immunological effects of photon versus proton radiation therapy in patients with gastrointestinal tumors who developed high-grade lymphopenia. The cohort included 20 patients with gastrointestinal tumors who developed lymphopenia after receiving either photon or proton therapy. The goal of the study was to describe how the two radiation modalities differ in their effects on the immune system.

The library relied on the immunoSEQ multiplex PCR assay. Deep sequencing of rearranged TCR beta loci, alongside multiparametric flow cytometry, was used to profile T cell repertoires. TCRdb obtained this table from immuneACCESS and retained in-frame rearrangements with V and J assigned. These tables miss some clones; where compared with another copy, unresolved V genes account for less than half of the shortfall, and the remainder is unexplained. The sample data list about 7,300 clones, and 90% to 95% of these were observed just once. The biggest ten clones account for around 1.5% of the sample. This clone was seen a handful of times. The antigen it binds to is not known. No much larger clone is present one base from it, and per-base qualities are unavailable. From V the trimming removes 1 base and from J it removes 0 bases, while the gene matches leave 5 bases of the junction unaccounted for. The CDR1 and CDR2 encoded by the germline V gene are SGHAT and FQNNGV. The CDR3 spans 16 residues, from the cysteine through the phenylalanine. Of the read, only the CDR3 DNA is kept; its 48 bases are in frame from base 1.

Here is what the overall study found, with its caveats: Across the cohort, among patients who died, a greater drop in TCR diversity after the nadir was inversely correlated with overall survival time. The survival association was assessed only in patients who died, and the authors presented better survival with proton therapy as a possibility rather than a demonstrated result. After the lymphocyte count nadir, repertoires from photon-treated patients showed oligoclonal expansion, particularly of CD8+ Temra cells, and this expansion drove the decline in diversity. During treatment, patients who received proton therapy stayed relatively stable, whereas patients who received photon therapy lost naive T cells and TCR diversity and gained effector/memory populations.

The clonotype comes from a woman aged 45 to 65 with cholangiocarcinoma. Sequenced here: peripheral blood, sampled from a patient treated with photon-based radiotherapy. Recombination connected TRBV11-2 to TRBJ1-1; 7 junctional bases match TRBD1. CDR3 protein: CASSLGTGAMNTEAFF. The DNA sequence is TGTGCCAGCAGCTTAGGGACAGGCGCTATGAACACTGAAGCTTTCTTT.